This TCR beta chain originates from a study of CD8+ T cells in alopecia areata. The study's findings and limits: Alphabeta T cells residing in normal skin are also sequenced in scalp samples.

This clone came up a few times. Its antigen is unknown. Germline V gene data show CDR1 as LGHNA and CDR2 as YNFKEQ. Germline trimming cut 1 base from V and 5 bases from J; bases unmatched to any gene: 5. CDR3 length equals 17 residues. The sequencing template was cDNA reverse transcribed from extracted RNA. Sequencing used immunoSEQ multiplex PCR; TCRdb keeps in-frame clones, though not all of them. The data show 140,000 to 150,000 clones, approximately 50% seen once. The source is a human donor with alopecia areata. The chain couples TRBV4-2 to TRBJ2-1, with 13 bases identical to TRBD2. Sequenced material: CD4+ T cells sorted from blood, taken at week 0. The DNA of the CDR3 is TGTGCCAGCAGCCAAGTATTCGGGACTAGCGGGAACAATGAGCAGTTCTTC. Its translation is CASSQVFGTSGNNEQFF.